This T cell receptor (beta chain) was captured in a study of CD8 T cells in Susac syndrome. Overall study context: When blood was drawn, the patients with Susac syndrome were therapy-naive, on corticosteroids, or on intravenous immunoglobulin alone.

Random hexamers were used to reverse transcribe roughly 0.45 to 1 ug of RNA. Amplification of TCR beta CDR3 was carried out by immunoSEQ multiplex PCR, which covered 54 Vbeta and 13 Jbeta segments. TCRdb itself ran the immunoSEQ multiplex PCR reads through MiXCR, one entry per CDR3 protein. The profile covers tens of thousands of distinct CDR3 sequences, with 93% appearing a single time and roughly 0.59% taken by the ten largest. This CDR3 region has 15 residues. Trimming cost V 1 base and J 4 bases; bases outside gene matches: 5. Germline V gene lookup returns CDR1 LGHNA and CDR2 YSLEER. This clonotype has only one observation. Its antigen is currently unknown. Regarding the study as a whole: Among people with Susac, CD8+ clonal expansion was greatest in TEMRA cells and active patients.

Sequencing of TCR beta, carried out with a high-throughput approach, was applied to CD8+ and CD4+ T cells from the blood. Sequences were obtained from CD8+ T cells from PBMCs. This TCR was sampled from a human donor with Susac syndrome. The genes are TRBV4-3 and TRBJ2-3, with 7 nucleotides matching TRBD1. CDR3 DNA sequence: TGCGCCAGCAGCCAAGGTCACAGGGGCTCAGATACGCAGTATTTT. Its translation: CASSQGHRGSDTQYF.